Here is one T cell receptor (beta chain) with its context. Many counts were recorded for this clonotype. Its antigen is unknown. There are no base qualities to consult, and no much larger clone falls within one base. The data belong to a study of T-cell reconstitution after alpha-beta-depleted transplantation in children (dated by TCRdb to 2016 to 2017). About the study as a whole: Using TCR repertoire profiling, the study followed T-cell immune reconstitution in a quantitative way in children after TCRalphabeta/CD19-depleted allogeneic hematopoietic cell transplantation.

The method was PCR. The run used an Illumina HiSeq 2500. Molecular barcoding was employed in the preparation of TCR libraries, with unique molecular identifiers being used to normalize TCRbeta repertoire quantification. The public reads were quality trimmed at Q25 with fastp and then assembled into clones with MiXCR by TCRdb, keeping productive beta chains. Rows matching on CDR3 protein sequence are summarized as one entry with the most common DNA and genes. Within this sample are some 530,000 distinct CDR3 sequences, with about 12% of them counted one time only. About 5.4% of the sample belongs to the ten largest clones. V loses 6 bases, J loses 7 bases, and the germline ends lie 22 bases apart. The CDR3 sequence holds 15 residues, the cysteine and phenylalanine included. The entry retains the CDR3 DNA only, 45 bases that are in frame from base 1. CDR1 and CDR2 were assigned from the germline V gene (reference sequence) as DFQATT and SNEGSKA.

This clonotype was sampled from a human donor who donated a stem cell graft to a child with combined immunodeficiency. Sequenced here: PBMCs from the stem cell graft donor, sampled from the stem cell graft. The chain couples TRBV20-1 to TRBJ2-1, with no confidently assigned D gene. The CDR3 protein is CSAPPHWALLNEQFF. The DNA sequence is TGCAGTGCCCCCCCCCACTGGGCATTATTAAATGAGCAGTTCTTC.